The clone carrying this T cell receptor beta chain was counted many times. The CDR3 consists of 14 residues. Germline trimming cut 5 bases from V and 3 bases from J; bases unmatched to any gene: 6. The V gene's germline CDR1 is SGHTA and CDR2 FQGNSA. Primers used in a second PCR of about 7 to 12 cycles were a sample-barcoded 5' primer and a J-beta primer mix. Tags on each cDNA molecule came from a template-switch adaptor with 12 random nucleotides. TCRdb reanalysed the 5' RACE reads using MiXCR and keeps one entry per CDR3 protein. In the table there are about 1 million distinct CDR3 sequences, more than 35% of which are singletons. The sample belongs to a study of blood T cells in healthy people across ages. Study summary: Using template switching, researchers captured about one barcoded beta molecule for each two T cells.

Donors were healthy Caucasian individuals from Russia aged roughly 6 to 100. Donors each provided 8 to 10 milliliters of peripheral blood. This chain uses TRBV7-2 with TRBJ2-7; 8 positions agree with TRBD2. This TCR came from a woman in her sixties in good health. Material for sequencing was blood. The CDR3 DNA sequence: TGTGCCAGCAGCCGAACGGCGGGAGGCTACGAGCAGTACTTC. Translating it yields CASSRTAGGYEQYF.